This TCR beta chain was identified during a study of shared clonotypes between healthy human individuals. The table lists this clone with a count of one. V shed 6 bases and J 4 bases; nucleotides not matched to a gene: 10. The CDR3 extends over 15 amino acids. Germline V CDR1 and CDR2: SNHLY, FYNNEI. The data were produced by immunoSEQ multiplex PCR, yet TCRdb's version contains in-frame clones alone and is incomplete. The table lists approximately 2.4 million clones, almost 96% of them singletons. The sequence was obtained from a man aged 18-30 years in good health. Sequences were obtained from naive CD4+ T cells sorted from blood. Described subset: CD45RA+ positively selected. The chain has TRBV2 and TRBJ2-7; 9 bases line up with TRBD2. The CDR3 region is CASRSVGTSRYEQYF. CDR3 nucleotide sequence: TGTGCCAGCAGATCCGTAGGGACTAGCCGGTACGAGCAGTACTTC.